Below, 5 T cell receptor beta chains from the same sample are listed, as sequenced in a study of CD8+CD57+ T cells in acquired aplastic anemia. Genomic DNA was employed as the template in profiling TCR beta VDJ and CDR3. TCRdb redid the calling of the reads with MiXCR, one entry per CDR3 protein. This table holds fewer than 100,000 distinct CDR3 sequences, around 42% found once. Sequencing was performed on sorted CD4+, CD8+, or CD8+CD57+ T cells (not recorded which) from PBMCs. Receptors originate from a human donor in good health, serving as a control.

The gene calls are TRBV12-3 or TRBV12-4 and TRBJ2-3; 7 bases fit TRBD2. Trimming at V came to 5 bases and at J to 2 bases, leaving 10 bases not matched to a gene. The CDR3 has 16 residues. DNA for the CDR3: TGTGCCAGCAGTCCGCGAGGGGCGGGAGCCACAGATACGCAGTATTTT. As protein: CASSPRGAGATDTQYF.

This clonotype has a single count. This chain links TRBV19 with TRBJ1-5; 9 bases agree with TRBD1. Trimming at V came to 3 bases and at J to 7 bases, leaving 4 bases not matched to a gene. This CDR3 spans 14 amino acids. The V gene's germline CDR1 is LNHDA and CDR2 SQIVND (reference sequence). The DNA for the CDR3 is TGTGCCAGTAGTATGGGACAGGGAGGACAGCCCCAGCATTTT. It yields the protein CASSMGQGGQPQHF.

In its sample, this clonotype was seen many times. The chain has TRBV29-1 and TRBJ1-1, with 7 positions matching TRBD1. V shed 0 bases, J shed 3 bases, and the junction held 10 bases outside the gene matches. CDR1 SQVTM and CDR2 ANQGSEA come from the germline V gene. The CDR3 has 16 amino acids. Here the CDR3 reads CSVEDRGIPRDTEAFF. CDR3 sequence (DNA): TGCAGCGTTGAAGACAGGGGGATTCCCCGGGACACTGAAGCTTTCTTT.

The V and J genes are TRBV2 and TRBJ2-5; D is possibly TRBD1 (5 bases). The length of the CDR3 is 14 residues. The germline CDR1 and CDR2 sequences are SNHLY and FYNNEI. V was shortened by 1 base and J by 7 bases, with 13 bases between the two germline ends. The CDR3 protein is CASSEGTFQGTQYF. The CDR3 DNA reads as TGTGCCAGCAGTGAAGGGACGTTCCAGGGGACCCAGTACTTC.

This clonotype was counted at least ten times. V usage is TRBV2 and J usage is TRBJ2-7; TRBD1 agrees at 12 bases. Germline loops: CDR1 SNHLY, CDR2 FYNNEI. Germline trimming cut 8 bases from V and 1 base from J; bases unmatched to any gene: 3. The CDR3 covers 14 residues. The CDR3 coding sequence is TGTGCCAGCGGGACAGGGGGCCAGTCCTACGAGCAGTACTTC. This translates into CASGTGGQSYEQYF.